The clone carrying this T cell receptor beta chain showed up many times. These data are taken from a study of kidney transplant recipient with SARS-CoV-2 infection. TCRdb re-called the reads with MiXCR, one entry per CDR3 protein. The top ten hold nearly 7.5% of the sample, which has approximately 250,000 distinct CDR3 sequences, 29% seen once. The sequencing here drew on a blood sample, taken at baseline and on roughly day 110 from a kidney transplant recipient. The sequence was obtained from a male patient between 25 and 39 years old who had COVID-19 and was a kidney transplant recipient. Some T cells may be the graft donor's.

The CDR3 region has the DNA TGTGCCACCAGCAGAGACTTAGGGGGCATATTTGGCTACACCTTC. Residues: CATSRDLGGIFGYTF. The V gene is TRBV15, the J gene TRBJ1-2, with 7 positions matching TRBD1. The CDR3 runs to 15 residues. V lost 0 bases to trimming and J lost 7 bases; unmatched junction nucleotides: 8. The germline gives CDR1 LNHNV, CDR2 YYDKDF (reference sequence). Full variable domain (missing parts from reference TRBV15 and TRBJ1-2): DAMVIQNPRYQVTQFGKPVTLSCSQTLNHNVMYWYQQKSSQAPKLLFHYYDKDFNNEADTPDNFQSRRPNTSFCFLDIRSPGLGDTAMYLCATSRDLGGIFGYTFGSGTRLTVV.